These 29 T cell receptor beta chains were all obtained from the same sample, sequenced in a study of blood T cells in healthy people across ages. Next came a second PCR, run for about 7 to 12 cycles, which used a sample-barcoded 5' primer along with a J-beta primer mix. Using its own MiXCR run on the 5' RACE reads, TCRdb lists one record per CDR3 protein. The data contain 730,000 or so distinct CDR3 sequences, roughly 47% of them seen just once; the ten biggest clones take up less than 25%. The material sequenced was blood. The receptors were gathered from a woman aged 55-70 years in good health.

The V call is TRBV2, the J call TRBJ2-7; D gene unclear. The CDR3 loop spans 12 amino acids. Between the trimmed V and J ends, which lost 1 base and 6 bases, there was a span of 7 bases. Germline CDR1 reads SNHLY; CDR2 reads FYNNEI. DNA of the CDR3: TGTGCCAGCAGTGAAGGGGGATGCGAGCAGTACTTC. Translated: CASSEGGCEQYF.

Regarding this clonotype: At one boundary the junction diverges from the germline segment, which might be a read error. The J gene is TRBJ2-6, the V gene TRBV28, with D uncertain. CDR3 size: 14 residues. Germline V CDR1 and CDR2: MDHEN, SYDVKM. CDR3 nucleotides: TGCGCCAGCAGTCCTTATACTGGGGCCAACGTCCTGACTTTC. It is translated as CASSPYTGANVLTF.

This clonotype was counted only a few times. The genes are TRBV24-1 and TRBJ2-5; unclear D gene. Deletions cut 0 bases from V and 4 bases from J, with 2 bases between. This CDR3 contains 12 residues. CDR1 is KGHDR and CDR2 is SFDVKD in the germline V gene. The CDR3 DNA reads TGTGCCACCAGTGATTTGCCAGAGACCCAGTACTTC. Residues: CATSDLPETQYF.

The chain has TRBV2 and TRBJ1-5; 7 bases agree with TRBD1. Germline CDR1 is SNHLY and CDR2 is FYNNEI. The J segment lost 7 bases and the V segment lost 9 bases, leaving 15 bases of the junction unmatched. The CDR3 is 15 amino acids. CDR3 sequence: CASTYNSGGRQPQHF. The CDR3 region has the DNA TGTGCCAGTACCTATAACTCAGGGGGTAGGCAGCCCCAGCATTTT.

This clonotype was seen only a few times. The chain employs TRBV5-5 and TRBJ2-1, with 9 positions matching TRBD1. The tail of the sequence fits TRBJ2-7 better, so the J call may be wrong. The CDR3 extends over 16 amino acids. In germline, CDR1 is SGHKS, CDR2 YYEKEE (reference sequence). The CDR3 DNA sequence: TGTGCCAGCAGCTTGGGAAGGGACAGGGTTAACAATGAGCAGTACTTC. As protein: CASSLGRDRVNNEQYF.

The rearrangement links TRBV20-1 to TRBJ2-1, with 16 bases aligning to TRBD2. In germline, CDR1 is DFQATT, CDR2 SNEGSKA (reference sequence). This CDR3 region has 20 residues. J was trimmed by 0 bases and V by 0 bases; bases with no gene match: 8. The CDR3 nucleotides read TGCAGTGCTAGAGATCTGGGACTAGCGGGAGGGCCGAGCTCCTACAATGAGCAGTTCTTC. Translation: CSARDLGLAGGPSSYNEQFF.

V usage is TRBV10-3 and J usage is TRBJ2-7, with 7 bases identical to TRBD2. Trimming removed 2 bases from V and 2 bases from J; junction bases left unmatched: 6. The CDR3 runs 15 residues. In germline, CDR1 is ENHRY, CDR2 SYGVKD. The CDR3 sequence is CAISEGRAFPYEQYF. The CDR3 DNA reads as TGTGCCATCAGTGAGGGGAGGGCATTCCCCTACGAGCAGTACTTC.

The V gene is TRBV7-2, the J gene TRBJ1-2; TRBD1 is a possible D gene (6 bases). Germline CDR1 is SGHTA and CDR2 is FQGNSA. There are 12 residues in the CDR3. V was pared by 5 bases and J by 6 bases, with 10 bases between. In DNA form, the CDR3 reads TGTGCCAGCAGCGAGCGGACAGATGGCTACACCTTC. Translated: CASSERTDGYTF.

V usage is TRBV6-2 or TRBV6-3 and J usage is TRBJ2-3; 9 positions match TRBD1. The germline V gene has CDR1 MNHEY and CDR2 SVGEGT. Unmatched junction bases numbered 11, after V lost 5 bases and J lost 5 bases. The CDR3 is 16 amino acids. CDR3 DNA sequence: TGTGCCAGCAGTGCTGAAAACAGGGGGCCCAAAGATACGCAGTATTTT. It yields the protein CASSAENRGPKDTQYF.

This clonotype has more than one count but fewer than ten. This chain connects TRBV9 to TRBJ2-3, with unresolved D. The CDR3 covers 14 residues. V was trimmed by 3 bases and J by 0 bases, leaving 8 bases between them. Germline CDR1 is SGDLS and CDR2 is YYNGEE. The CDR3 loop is CASSDRPSTDTQYF. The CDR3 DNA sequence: TGTGCCAGCAGCGATAGACCTAGCACAGATACGCAGTATTTT.

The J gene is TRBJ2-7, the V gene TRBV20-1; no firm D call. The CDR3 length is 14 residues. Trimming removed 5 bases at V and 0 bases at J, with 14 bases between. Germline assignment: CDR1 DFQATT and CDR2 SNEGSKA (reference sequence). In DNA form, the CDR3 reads TGCAGTGCTCCTCGACGTTCGGACTCCTACGAGCAGTACTTC. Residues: CSAPRRSDSYEQYF.

CDR3 protein: CASSVGGSSVPSEQFF. CDR3 nucleotide sequence: TGTGCCAGCAGCGTAGGAGGTAGCTCAGTCCCCTCTGAGCAGTTCTTC. The rearrangement uses TRBV9 and TRBJ2-1; no clear D. Trimming left V 0 bases short and J 9 bases short, with 19 bases between. The CDR3 extends over 16 amino acids. In germline, CDR1 is SGDLS, CDR2 YYNGEE.

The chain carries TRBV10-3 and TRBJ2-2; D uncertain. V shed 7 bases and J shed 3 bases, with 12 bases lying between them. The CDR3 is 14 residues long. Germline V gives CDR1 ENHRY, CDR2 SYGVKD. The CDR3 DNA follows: TGTGCCATCATGATGAACAGAGACACCGGGGAGCTGTTTTTT. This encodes CAIMMNRDTGELFF.

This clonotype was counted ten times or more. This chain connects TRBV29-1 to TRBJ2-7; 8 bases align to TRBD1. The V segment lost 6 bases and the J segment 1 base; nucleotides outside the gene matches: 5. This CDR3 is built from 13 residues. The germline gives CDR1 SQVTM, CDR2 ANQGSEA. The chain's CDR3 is CSVQQGVSYEQYF. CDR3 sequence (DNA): TGCAGCGTCCAACAGGGGGTTTCCTACGAGCAGTACTTC.

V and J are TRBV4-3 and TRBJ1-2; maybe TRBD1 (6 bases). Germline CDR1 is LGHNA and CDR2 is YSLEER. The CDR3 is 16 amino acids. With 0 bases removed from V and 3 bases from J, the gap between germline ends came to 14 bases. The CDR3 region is CASSQEGAGVYYGYTF. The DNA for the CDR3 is TGCGCCAGCAGCCAAGAGGGGGCCGGAGTGTACTATGGCTACACCTTC.

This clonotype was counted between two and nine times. Here the CDR3 reads CAIRSHTATEAFF. Here the CDR3 DNA reads TGTGCCATCAGGTCCCATACCGCGACTGAAGCTTTCTTT. The chain uses TRBV10-3 and TRBJ1-1; D is uncertain. The germline gives CDR1 ENHRY, CDR2 SYGVKD. With 6 bases removed from V and 5 bases from J, the gap between germline ends came to 13 bases. The length of the CDR3 is 13 residues.

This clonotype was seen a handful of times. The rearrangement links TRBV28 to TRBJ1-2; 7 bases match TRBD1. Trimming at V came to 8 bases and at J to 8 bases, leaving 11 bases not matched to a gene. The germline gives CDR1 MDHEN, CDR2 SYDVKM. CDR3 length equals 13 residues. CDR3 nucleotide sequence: TGTGCCAGCGGGACACTCCAGGGGGGGGGCTACACCTTC. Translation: CASGTLQGGGYTF.

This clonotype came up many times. The CDR3 nucleotides are TGCAGCGTTGTGGGGATAGCCCCGACCCGAGATACGCAGTATTTT. It codes for CSVVGIAPTRDTQYF. The rearrangement links TRBV29-1 to TRBJ2-3, with D unclear. Trimming removed 4 bases from V and 5 bases from J, with 19 bases in between. The V gene's germline CDR1 is SQVTM and CDR2 ANQGSEA. This CDR3 has 15 amino acids.

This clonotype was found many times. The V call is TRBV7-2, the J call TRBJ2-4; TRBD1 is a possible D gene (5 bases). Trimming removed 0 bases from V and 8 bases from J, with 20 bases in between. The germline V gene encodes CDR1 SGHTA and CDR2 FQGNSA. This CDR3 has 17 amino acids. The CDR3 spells CASSLALAGPLVDIQYF. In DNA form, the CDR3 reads TGTGCCAGCAGCTTAGCGCTGGCAGGGCCTTTGGTGGACATTCAGTACTTC.

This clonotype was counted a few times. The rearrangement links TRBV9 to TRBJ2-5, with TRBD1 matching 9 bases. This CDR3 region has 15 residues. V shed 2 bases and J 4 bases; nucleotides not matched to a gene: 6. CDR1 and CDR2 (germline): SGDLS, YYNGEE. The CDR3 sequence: CASSVGSGQGETQYF. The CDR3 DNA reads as TGTGCCAGCAGCGTGGGCTCGGGACAGGGAGAGACCCAGTACTTC.

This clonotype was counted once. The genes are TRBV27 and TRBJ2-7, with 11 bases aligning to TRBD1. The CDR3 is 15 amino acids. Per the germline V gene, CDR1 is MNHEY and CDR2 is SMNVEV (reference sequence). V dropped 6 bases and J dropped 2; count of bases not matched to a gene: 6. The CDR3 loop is CASSKVGQGAYEQYF. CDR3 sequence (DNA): TGTGCCAGCAGCAAGGTGGGACAGGGGGCCTACGAGCAGTACTTC.

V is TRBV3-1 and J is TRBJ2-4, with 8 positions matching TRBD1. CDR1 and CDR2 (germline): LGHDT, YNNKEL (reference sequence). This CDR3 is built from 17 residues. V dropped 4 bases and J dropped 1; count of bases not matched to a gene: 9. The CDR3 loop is CASSPGQGTAAKNIQYF. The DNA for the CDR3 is TGTGCCAGCAGCCCCGGACAGGGAACGGCCGCCAAAAACATTCAGTACTTC.

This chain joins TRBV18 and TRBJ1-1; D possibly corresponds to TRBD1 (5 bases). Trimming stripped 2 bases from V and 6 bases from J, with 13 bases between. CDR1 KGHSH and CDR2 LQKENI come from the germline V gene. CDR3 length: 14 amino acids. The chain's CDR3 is CASSPIKQGPEAFF. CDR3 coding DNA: TGTGCCAGCTCACCAATAAAGCAGGGACCTGAAGCTTTCTTT.

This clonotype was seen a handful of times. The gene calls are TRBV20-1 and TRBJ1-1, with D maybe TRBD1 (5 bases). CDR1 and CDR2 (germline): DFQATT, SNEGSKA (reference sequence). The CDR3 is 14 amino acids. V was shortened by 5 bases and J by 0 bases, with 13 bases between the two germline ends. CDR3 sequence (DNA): TGCAGTGCTTGGGGGGGGATGCTGAACACTGAAGCTTTCTTT. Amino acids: CSAWGGMLNTEAFF.

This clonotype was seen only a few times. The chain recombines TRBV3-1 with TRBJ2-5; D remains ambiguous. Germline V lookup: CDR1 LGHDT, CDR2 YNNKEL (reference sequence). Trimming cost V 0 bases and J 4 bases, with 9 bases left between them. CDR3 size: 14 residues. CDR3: CASSQEGISETQYF. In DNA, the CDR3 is TGTGCCAGCAGCCAAGAGGGGATCTCAGAGACCCAGTACTTC.

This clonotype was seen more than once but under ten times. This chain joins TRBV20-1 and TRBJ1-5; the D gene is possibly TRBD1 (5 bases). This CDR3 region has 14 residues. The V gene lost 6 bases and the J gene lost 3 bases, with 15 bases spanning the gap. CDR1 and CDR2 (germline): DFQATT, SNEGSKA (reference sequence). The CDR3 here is CSAPGGSSNQPQHF. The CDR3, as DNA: TGCAGTGCCCCCGGGGGATCCTCCAATCAGCCCCAGCATTTT.

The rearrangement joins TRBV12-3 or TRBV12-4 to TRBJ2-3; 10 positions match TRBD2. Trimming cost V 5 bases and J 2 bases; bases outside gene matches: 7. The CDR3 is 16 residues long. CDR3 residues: CASSPALAGFTDTQYF. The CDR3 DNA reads TGTGCCAGCAGTCCCGCACTAGCGGGGTTCACAGATACGCAGTATTTT.

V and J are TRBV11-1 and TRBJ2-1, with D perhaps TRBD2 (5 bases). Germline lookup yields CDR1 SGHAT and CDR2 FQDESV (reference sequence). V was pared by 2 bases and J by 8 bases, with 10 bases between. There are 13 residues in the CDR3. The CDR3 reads CASSLPGSYEQFF. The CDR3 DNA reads TGTGCCAGCAGCTTACCTGGGAGCTATGAGCAGTTCTTC.

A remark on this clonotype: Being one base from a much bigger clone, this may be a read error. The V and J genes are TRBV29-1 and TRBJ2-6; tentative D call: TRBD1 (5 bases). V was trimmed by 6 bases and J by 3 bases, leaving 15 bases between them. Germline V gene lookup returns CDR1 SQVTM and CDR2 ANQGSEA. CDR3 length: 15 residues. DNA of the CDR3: TGCAGCGTGCAGACAGCGAGCTTTGGGGCCAACGTCCTGACTTTC. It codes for CSVQTASFGANVLTF.